The clone carrying this T cell receptor (beta chain) was observed many times. The antigen is not known. This record comes from a study of CD8 T cells in ankylosing spondylitis. Study-wide results and limits: One TCR beta motif, made up of under ten highly homologous variants, appeared characteristic of ankylosing spondylitis blood.

From the 5' RACE reads, TCRdb called clonotypes with MiXCR, one entry per CDR3 protein. The sample gives about 210,000 distinct CDR3 sequences, about 7% of which show up once; over 12% is in the top ten. V was pared by 5 bases and J by 3 bases, with 8 bases of the junction left unmatched. This CDR3 contains 15 residues. The TCR sequence derives from a male donor with ankylosing spondylitis. What was sequenced was blood, either unsorted or a sorted T cell fraction (not recorded which). V and J are TRBV12-3 or TRBV12-4 and TRBJ1-2; 8 bases agree with TRBD1. The CDR3 DNA reads as TGTGCCAGCAGTCCGGGCAGGGGGCGCGACTATGGCTACACCTTC. Its translation is CASSPGRGRDYGYTF.